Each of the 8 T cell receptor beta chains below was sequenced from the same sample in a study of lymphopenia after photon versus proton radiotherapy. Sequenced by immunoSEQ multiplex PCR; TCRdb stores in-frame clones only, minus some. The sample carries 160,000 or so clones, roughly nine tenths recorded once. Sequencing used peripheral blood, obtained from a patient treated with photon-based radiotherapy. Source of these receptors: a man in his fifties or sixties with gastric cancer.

CDR3 nucleotide sequence: TGTGCCAGCAGTTACCGGAATGAGCAGTTCTTC. Amino acid sequence: CASSYRNEQFF. This chain uses TRBV6-5 with TRBJ2-1; D unclear. The CDR3 extends over 11 amino acids. Trimming shortened V by 2 bases and J by 7 bases, and 3 bases separated the two germline ends. CDR1 is MNHEY and CDR2 is SVGAGI in the germline V gene.

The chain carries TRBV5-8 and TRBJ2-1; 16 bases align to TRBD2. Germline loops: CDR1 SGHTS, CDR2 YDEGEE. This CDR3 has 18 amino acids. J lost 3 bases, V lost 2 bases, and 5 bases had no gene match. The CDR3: CASSFGTSGRAGYNEQFF. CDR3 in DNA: TGTGCCAGCAGCTTCGGGACTAGCGGGAGGGCAGGCTACAATGAGCAGTTCTTC.

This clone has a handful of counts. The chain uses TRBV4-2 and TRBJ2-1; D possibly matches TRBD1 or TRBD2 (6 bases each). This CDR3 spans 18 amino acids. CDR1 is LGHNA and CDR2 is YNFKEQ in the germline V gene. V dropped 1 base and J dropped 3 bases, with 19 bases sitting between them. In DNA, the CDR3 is TGTGCCAGCAGCCAAGTGGGGCGGTATAAGGGGGGCTACAATGAGCAGTTCTTC. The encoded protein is CASSQVGRYKGGYNEQFF.

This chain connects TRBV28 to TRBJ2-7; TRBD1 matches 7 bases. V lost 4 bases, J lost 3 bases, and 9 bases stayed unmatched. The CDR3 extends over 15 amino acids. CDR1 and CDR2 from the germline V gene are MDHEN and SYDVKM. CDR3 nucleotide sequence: TGTGCCAGCAGTTCCCGGACAGGTCAGATCTACGAGCAGTACTTC. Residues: CASSSRTGQIYEQYF.

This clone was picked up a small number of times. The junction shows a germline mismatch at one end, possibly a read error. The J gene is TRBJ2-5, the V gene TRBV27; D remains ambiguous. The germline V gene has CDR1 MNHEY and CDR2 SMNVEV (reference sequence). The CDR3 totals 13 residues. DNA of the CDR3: TGTGCCAGCAGCTTATACACGCAAGAGACCCAGTACTTC. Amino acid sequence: CASSLYTQETQYF.

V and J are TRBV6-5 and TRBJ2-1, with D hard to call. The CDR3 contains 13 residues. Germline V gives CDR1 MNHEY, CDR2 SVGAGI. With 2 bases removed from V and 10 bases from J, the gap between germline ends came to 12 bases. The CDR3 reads CASSYDNAFEQFF. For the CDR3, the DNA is TGTGCCAGCAGTTACGATAACGCCTTCGAGCAGTTCTTC.

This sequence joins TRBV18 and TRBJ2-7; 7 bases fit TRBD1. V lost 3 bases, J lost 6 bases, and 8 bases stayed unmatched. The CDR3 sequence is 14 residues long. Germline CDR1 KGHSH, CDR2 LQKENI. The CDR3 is CASSPLEGGLEQYF. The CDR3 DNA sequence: TGTGCCAGCTCACCCCTCGAAGGGGGCCTCGAGCAGTACTTC.

The CDR3 is CASSPSRDEQYF. CDR3 nucleotide sequence: TGTGCCAGCTCACCATCCCGTGACGAGCAGTACTTC. The chain joins TRBV18 to TRBJ2-7; the D is unclear. The CDR3 contains 12 residues. V was clipped by 2 bases and J by 5 bases, with 7 bases between them. Per the germline V gene, CDR1 is KGHSH and CDR2 is LQKENI. The variable domain in full, with the rest retrieved from reference TRBV18 and TRBJ2-7, is NAGVMQNPRHLVRRRGQEARLRCSPMKGHSHVYWYRQLPEEGLKFMVYLQKENIIDESGMPKERFSAEFPKEGPSILRIQQVVRGDSAAYFCASSPSRDEQYFGPGTRLTVT.